The present entry profiles one T cell receptor (beta chain) with its context. The antigen is unknown. These data originate in a study of vaccination and CD4 T cells after COVID-19. Treatment given: roughly 10-day PBMC culture with coronavirus spike peptide pools or control peptides (ViraFEST assay). The unexposed donor's CD4+ T cells were collected before the COVID-19 pandemic (2011-2018). The CDR3 length is 13 residues. J gave up 10 bases and V 8 bases, and 10 bases lay outside the gene matches. Germline V CDR1 and CDR2: MNHNS, SASEGT. Sequencing of DNA taken from cultured CD4+ T cells relied on the Oncomine TCR Beta short-read assay. TCRdb re-analysed the PCR reads in MiXCR, keeping a single row per CDR3 protein. This repertoire shows approximately 2,100 distinct CDR3 sequences, roughly 20% found once; its top ten account for 20%.

Sequenced input: CD4+ T cells from blood, cultured in vitro. This rearrangement joins TRBV6-1 to TRBJ2-1; 8 bases fit TRBD2. This receptor was obtained from a human donor in good health. CDR3 bases: TGTGCCAGCTCGGGGGGGGGCGGCTGGGAGCAGTTCTTC. It translates to CASSGGGGWEQFF.